These 5 T cell receptor beta chains came from one sample sequenced in a study of T cells expressing NK-cell markers (dated by TCRdb to about 2020). Library prep was done by 5' RACE. Sequencing instrument: Illumina HiSeq 2000. TCRdb reprocessed the reads into one record per CDR3 protein sequence, lacking DNA. The sample table holds about 170,000 distinct CDR3 sequences. Together, the top ten hold 20% to 25% of the sample. The sequenced sample consisted of blood T cells: a sorted CD56 or NKG2C T cell subset, CD4+ or CD8+ T cells, or bulk PBMC T cells (not recorded which). The receptors come from a man aged 18 to 69 in good health.

The chain couples TRBV27 to TRBJ2-7; TCRdb calls TRBD1, which cannot be checked without DNA. Germline values: CDR1 MNHEY, CDR2 SMNVEV (reference sequence). CDR3 length: 15 amino acids. The CDR3 sequence: CASSSLDRSTNEQYF.

The chain is built from TRBV28 and TRBJ1-2; TCRdb designates TRBD1, a call that cannot be tested without DNA. This CDR3 contains 14 residues. Looked up from germline, CDR1 is MDHEN and CDR2 is SYDVKM. The CDR3: CASGLRTGSRGYTF.

V gene TRBV7-8 combines with J gene TRBJ2-2; the TCRdb call, TRBD2, lacks DNA for checking. Germline CDR1 reads SGHVS; CDR2 reads FQNEAQ. The CDR3 covers 17 residues. CDR3 in amino acids: CASSSTTRDYYTGELFF.

The gene calls are TRBV30 and TRBJ2-1. The CDR3 covers 12 residues. CDR1 and CDR2 (germline): GTSNPN, SVGIG (reference sequence). This CDR3 is CAWSVSWNEQFF.

CDR3 sequence reads: CASSDSPGGHEQFF. V and J are TRBV6-4 and TRBJ2-1; TCRdb returns TRBD2, unconfirmable since there is no DNA. The CDR3 extends over 14 amino acids. The germline gives CDR1 MRHNA, CDR2 SNTAGT.